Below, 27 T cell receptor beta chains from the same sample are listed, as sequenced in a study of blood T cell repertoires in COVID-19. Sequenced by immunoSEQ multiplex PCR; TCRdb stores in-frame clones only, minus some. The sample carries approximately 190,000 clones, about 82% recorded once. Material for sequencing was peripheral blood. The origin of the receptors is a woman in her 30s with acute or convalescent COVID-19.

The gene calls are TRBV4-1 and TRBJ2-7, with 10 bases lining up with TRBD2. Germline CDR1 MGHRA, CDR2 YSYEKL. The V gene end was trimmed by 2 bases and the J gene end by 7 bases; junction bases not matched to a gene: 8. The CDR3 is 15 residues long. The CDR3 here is CASSQNLAGVGEQYF. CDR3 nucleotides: TGCGCCAGCAGCCAAAATCTAGCGGGAGTGGGTGAGCAGTACTTC.

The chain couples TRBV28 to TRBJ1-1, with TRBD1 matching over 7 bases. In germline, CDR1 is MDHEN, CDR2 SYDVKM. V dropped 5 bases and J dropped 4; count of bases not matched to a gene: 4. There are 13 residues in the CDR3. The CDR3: CASSPQGPTEAFF. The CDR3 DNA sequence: TGTGCCAGCAGTCCACAGGGGCCCACTGAAGCTTTCTTT.

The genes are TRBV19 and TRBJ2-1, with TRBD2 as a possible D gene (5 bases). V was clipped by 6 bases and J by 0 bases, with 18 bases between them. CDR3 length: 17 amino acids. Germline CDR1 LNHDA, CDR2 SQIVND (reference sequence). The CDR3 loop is CASRSVYRTSSYNEQFF. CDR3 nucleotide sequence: TGTGCCAGTAGAAGTGTCTATCGCACTAGCTCCTACAATGAGCAGTTCTTC.

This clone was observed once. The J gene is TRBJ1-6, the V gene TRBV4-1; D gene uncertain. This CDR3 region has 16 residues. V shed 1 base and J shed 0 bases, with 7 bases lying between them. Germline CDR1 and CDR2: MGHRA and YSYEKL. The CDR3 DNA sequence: TGCGCCAGCAGCCAAGTGCTGAGCTCCTATAATTCACCCCTCCACTTT. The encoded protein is CASSQVLSSYNSPLHF.

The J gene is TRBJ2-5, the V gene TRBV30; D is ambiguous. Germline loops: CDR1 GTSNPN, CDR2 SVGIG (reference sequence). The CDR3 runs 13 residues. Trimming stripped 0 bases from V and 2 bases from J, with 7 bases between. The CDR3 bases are TGTGCCTGGAGTGTCCGCGAGCAAGAGACCCAGTACTTC. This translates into CAWSVREQETQYF.

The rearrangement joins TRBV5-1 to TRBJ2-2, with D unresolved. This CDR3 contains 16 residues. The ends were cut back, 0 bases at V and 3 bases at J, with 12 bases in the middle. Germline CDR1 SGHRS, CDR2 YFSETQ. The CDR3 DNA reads TGCGCCAGCAGCTTGGCGTCTCGGGTGGACACCGGGGAGCTGTTTTTT. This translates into CASSLASRVDTGELFF.

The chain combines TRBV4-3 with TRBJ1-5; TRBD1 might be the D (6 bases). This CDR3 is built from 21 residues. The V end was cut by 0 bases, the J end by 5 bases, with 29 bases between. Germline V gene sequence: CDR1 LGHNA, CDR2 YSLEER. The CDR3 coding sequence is TGCGCCAGCAGCCAAGAGTTTAACCGGGACATAGTTTTTGGTCTGGATCAGCCCCAGCATTTT. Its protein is CASSQEFNRDIVFGLDQPQHF.

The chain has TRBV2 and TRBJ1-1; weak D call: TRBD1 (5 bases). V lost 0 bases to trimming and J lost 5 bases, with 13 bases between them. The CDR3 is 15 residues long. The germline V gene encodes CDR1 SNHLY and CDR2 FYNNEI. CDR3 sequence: CASSEAGDSETEAFF. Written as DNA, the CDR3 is TGTGCCAGCAGTGAAGCGGGGGACTCGGAGACTGAAGCTTTCTTT.

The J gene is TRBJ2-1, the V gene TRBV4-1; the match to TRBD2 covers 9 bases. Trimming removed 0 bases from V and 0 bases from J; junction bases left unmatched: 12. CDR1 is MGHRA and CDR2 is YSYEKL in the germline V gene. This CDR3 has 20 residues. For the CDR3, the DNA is TGCGCCAGCAGCCAAGATCTAAGACTAGCGGTTGCCAGCTCCTACAATGAGCAGTTCTTC. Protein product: CASSQDLRLAVASSYNEQFF.

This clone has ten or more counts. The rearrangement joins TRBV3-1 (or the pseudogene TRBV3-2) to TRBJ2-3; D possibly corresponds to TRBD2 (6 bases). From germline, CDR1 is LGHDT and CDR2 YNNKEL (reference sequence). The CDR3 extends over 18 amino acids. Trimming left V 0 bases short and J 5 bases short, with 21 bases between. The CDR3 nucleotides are TGTGCCAGCAGCCAAGATGTTGTAAGGCGGGCGGAGGGAGATACGCAGTATTTT. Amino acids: CASSQDVVRRAEGDTQYF.

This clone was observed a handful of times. CDR3 DNA: TGTGCCATCAGTGAACCAGATATGAACACTGAAGCTTTCTTT. Translated: CAISEPDMNTEAFF. The chain couples TRBV10-3 to TRBJ1-1; D is unclear. V was shortened by 3 bases and J by 0 bases, with 8 bases between the two germline ends. The V gene's germline CDR1 is ENHRY and CDR2 SYGVKD. This CDR3 spans 14 amino acids.

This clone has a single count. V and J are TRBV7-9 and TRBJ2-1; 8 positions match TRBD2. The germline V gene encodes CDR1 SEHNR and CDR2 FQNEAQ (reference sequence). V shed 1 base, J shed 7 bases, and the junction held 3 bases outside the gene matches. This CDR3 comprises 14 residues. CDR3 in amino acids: CASSLGTSTNEQFF. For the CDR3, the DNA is TGTGCCAGCAGCTTAGGGACTAGCACGAATGAGCAGTTCTTC.

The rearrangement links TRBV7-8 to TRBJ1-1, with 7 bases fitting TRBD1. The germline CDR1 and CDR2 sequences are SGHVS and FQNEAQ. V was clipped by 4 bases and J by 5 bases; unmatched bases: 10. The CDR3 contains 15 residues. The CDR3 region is CASSSATGTGTEAFF. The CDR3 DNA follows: TGTGCCAGCAGCTCGGCGACAGGGACGGGGACTGAAGCTTTCTTT.

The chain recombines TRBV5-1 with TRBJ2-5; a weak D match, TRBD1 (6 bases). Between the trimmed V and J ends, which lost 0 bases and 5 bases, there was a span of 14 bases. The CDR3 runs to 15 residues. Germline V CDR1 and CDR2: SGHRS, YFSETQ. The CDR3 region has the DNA TGCGCCAGCAGCTTGGGAGGTGGCAGGGGCGAGACCCAGTACTTC. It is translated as CASSLGGGRGETQYF.

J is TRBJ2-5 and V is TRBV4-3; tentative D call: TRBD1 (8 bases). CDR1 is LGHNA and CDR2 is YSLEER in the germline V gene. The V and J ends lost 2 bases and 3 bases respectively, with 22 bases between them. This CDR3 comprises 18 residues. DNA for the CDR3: TGCGCCAGCAGCCAACTGAGGACAGGGAGGGCGAAGGAAGAGACCCAGTACTTC. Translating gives CASSQLRTGRAKEETQYF.

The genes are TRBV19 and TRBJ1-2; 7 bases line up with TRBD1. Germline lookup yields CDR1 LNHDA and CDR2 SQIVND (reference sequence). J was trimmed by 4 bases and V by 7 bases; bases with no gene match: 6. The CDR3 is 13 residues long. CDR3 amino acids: CASTATGTYGYTF. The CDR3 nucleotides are TGTGCCAGTACCGCGACAGGGACCTATGGCTACACCTTC. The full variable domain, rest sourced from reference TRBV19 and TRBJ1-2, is DGGITQSPKYLFRKEGQNVTLSCEQNLNHDAMYWYRQDPGQGLRLIYYSQIVNDFQKGDIAEGYSVSREKKESFPLTVTSAQKNPTAFYLCASTATGTYGYTFGSGTRLTVV.

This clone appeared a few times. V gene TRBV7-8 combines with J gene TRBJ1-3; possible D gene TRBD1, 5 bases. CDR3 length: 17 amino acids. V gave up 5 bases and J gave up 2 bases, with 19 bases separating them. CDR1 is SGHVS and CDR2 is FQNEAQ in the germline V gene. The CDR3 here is CASSQLGGGVPGNTIYF. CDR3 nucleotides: TGTGCCAGCAGCCAATTGGGGGGAGGGGTCCCTGGAAACACCATATATTTT.

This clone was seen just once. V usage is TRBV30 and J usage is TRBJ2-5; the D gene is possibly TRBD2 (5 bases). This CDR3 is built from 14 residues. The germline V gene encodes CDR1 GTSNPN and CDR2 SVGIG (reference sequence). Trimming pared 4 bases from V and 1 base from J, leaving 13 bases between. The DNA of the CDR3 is TGTGCCTGGACCCTAACCGGGGTCCAAGAGACCCAGTACTTC. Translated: CAWTLTGVQETQYF. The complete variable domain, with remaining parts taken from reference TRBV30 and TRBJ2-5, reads SQTIHQWPATLVQPVGSPLSLECTVEGTSNPNLYWYRQAAGRGLQLLFYSVGIGQISSEVPQNLSASRPQDRQFILSSKKLLLSDSGFYLCAWTLTGVQETQYFGPGTRLLVL.

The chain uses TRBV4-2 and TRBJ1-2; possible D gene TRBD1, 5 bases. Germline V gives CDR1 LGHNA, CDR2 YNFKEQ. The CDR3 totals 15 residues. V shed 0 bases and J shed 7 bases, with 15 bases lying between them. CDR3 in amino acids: CASSQDAGPPVGYTF. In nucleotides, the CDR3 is TGTGCCAGCAGCCAAGACGCAGGGCCCCCGGTTGGCTACACCTTC.

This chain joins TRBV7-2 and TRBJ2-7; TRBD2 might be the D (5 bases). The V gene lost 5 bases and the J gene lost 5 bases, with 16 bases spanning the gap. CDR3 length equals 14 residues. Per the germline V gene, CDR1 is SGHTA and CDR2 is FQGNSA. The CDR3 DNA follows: TGTGCCAGCAGCCCGCGGGCGGGTTATAACGAGCAGTACTTC. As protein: CASSPRAGYNEQYF.

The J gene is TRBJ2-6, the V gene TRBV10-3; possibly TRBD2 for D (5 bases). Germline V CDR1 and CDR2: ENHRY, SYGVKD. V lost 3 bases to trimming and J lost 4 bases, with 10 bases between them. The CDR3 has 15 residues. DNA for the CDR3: TGTGCCATCAGTGAACGGGGTAGCGGGGCCAACGTCCTGACTTTC. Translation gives CAISERGSGANVLTF.

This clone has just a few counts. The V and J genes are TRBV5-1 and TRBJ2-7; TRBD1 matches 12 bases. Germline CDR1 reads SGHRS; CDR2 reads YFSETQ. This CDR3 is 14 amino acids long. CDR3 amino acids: CLNLPGTGGFEQYF. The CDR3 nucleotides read TGCCTTAACTTGCCGGGGACAGGGGGCTTCGAGCAGTACTTC.

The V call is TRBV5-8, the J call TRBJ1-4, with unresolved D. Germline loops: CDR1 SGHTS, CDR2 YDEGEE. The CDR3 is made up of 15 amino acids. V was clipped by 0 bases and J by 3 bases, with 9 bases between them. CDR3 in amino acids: CASSLGGIPNEKLFF. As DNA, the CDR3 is TGTGCCAGCAGCTTGGGAGGGATTCCTAATGAAAAACTGTTTTTT. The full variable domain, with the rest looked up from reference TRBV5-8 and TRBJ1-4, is EAGVTQSPTHLIKTRGQQATLRCSPISGHTSVYWYQQALGLGLQFLLWYDEGEERNRGNFPPRFSGRQFPNYSSELNVNALELEDSALYLCASSLGGIPNEKLFFGSGTQLSVL.

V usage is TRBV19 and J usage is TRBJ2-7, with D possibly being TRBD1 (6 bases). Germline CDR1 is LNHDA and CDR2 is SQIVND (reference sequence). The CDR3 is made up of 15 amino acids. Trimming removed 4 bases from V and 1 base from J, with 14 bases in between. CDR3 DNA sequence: TGTGCCAGTAGTAGAAGTATCGGACAGTCCTACGAGCAGTACTTC. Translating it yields CASSRSIGQSYEQYF.

The CDR3 DNA follows: TGTGCCAGCAGCACAACACAGGCGCGATCTGGAAACACCATATATTTT. It is translated as CASSTTQARSGNTIYF. The chain recombines TRBV7-9 with TRBJ1-3; a weak D match, TRBD1 (5 bases). Germline-derived CDR1 and CDR2 are SEHNR and FQNEAQ (reference sequence). The CDR3 has 16 residues. V lost 5 bases to trimming and J lost 1 base, with 15 bases between them. The full variable domain, in which reference TRBV7-9 and TRBJ1-3 provide the parts outside the CDR3, is DTGVSQNPRHKITKRGQNVTFRCDPISEHNRLYWYRQTLGQGPEFLTYFQNEAQLEKSRLLSDRFSAERPKGSFSTLEIQRTEQGDSAMYLCASSTTQARSGNTIYFGEGSWLTVV.

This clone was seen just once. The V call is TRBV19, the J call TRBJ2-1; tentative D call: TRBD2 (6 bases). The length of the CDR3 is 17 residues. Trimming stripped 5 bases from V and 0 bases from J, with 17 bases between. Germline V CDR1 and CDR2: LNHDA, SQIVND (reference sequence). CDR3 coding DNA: TGTGCCAGTAGTTGGGTAGCGGAGGCCCCCTCCTACAATGAGCAGTTCTTC. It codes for CASSWVAEAPSYNEQFF.

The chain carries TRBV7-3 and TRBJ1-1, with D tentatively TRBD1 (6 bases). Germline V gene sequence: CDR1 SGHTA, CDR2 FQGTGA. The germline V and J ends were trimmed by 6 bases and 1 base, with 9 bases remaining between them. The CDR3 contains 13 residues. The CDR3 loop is CASRAQGNTEAFF. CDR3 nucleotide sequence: TGTGCCAGCAGGGCACAGGGGAACACTGAAGCTTTCTTT.